This TCR beta chain was captured in a study of cytomegalovirus exposure and HLA in healthy donors. Study-wide background: Clustering assigned 81% of the roughly 420 genotyped donors to the Caucasian-associated ancestry cluster. Study-level findings and limits: An analysis was carried out at a later point. It showed that HLA-associated TCR beta chains were more clonally expanded than equally common non-associated chains. In vitro work confirmed that a few CMV-associated chains recognize CMV antigens.

V lost 6 bases, J lost 5 bases, and 13 bases lay in between. CDR1 SNHLY and CDR2 FYNNEI come from the germline V gene. CDR3 size: 13 residues. Comment on this clone: Antigen unknown.

Researchers ran the PCR with 60 Vbeta and 13 Jbeta primers. In the original analysis: In a later analysis, 75 million to 85 million unique TCR beta chains included roughly 11 million shared by two or more donors. The method was immunoSEQ multiplex PCR; TCRdb's version includes in-frame clones alone and lacks a portion of them. The V and J calls and clone size come from that table; D and trimming were worked out from the DNA. The sample carries some 220,000 clones, approximately 84% recorded once. This receptor was identified in a woman between 35 and 50 years old in good health and CMV-seronegative. Sequenced: PBMCs. This chain uses TRBV2 with TRBJ2-5; TRBD2 is a possible D gene (5 bases). As DNA, the CDR3 is TGTGCCAGCAGGAGAGGGCCGGGGGAGACCCAGTACTTC. As protein: CASRRGPGETQYF.